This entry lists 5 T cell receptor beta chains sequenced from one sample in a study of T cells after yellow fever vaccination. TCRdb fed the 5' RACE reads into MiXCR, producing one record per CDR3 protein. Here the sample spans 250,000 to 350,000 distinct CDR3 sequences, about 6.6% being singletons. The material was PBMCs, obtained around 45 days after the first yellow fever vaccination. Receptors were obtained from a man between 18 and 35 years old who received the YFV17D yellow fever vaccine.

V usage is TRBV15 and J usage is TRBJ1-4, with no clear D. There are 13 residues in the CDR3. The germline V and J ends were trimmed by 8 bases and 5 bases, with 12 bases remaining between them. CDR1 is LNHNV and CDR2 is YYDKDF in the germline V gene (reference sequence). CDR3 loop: CATAKGRNEKLFF. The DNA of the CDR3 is TGTGCCACCGCCAAAGGGAGGAATGAAAAACTGTTTTTT.

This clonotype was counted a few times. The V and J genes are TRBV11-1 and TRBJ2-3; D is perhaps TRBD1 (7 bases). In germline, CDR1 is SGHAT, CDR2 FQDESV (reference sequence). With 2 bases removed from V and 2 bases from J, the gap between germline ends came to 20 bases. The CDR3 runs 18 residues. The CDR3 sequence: CASSLPTTTGRNTDTQYF. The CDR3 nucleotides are TGTGCCAGCAGCTTACCTACCACGACAGGGAGGAACACAGATACGCAGTATTTT.

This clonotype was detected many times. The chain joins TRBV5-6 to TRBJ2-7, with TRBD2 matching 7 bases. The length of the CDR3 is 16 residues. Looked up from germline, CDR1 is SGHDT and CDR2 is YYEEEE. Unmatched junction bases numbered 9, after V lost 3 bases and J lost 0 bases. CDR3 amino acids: CASSSPKAGSSYEQYV. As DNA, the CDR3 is TGTGCCAGCAGCTCCCCTAAAGCGGGGAGCTCCTACGAGCAGTACGTC.

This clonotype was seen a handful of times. This CDR3 reads CASSYLTTATAGELFF. Written as DNA, the CDR3 is TGTGCCAGCAGTTACCTTACTACTGCCACCGCCGGGGAGCTGTTTTTT. This chain connects TRBV6-5 to TRBJ2-2; D not certain. Trimming removed 2 bases at V and 6 bases at J, with 16 bases between. The germline V gene encodes CDR1 MNHEY and CDR2 SVGAGI. The CDR3 is 16 amino acids.

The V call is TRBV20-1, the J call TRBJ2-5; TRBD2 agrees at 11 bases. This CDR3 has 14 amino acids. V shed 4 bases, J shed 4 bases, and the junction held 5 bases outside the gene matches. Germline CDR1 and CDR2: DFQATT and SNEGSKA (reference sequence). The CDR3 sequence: CSAMTSGAGETQYF. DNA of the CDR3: TGCAGTGCTATGACTAGCGGGGCGGGAGAGACCCAGTACTTC.